These 11 T cell receptor beta chains originate from one sample sequenced in a study of T-cell memory formation after mild COVID-19. TCRdb analysed the 5' RACE reads with MiXCR anew, one entry per CDR3 protein. Of about 100,000 distinct CDR3 sequences listed, approximately 15% are singletons. Sequencing input: PBMCs or a T cell subset sorted from them (not recorded which). The receptors were sampled from a man between 18 and 29 years old who had mild COVID-19 (a few samples of this study predate the infection). Cell type and time point are not known.

This clonotype was seen a handful of times. The J gene is TRBJ1-5, the V gene TRBV12-3 or TRBV12-4; D is unresolved. V lost 2 bases and J 8 bases, leaving 10 bases between the germline ends. The CDR3 consists of 13 residues. The DNA of the CDR3 is TGTGCCAGCAGTTTAAGTGTCTCCAAGCCCCAGCATTTT. Translated, it gives CASSLSVSKPQHF.

This clonotype has more than one count but fewer than ten. The J gene is TRBJ1-2, the V gene TRBV6-5, with D possibly being TRBD1 (5 bases). The V gene's germline CDR1 is MNHEY and CDR2 SVGAGI. The ends were cut back, 5 bases at V and 4 bases at J, with 8 bases in the middle. The CDR3 totals 12 residues. This chain's CDR3 is CASSPDSYGYTF. For the CDR3, the DNA is TGTGCCAGCAGTCCAGACAGCTATGGCTACACCTTC.

This clonotype was found a few times. The gene calls are TRBV5-1 and TRBJ2-2; D unresolved. V was trimmed by 6 bases and J by 1 base, leaving 7 bases between them. Germline V CDR1 and CDR2: SGHRS, YFSETQ. The CDR3 spans 13 residues. CDR3 bases: TGCGCCAGCAAAGAGGAGAACACCGGGGAGCTGTTTTTT. It encodes CASKEENTGELFF.

The chain recombines TRBV4-3 with TRBJ2-1, with a possible D match to TRBD1 (5 bases). This CDR3 contains 17 residues. CDR1 is LGHNA, CDR2 YSLEER, per germline. V gave up 0 bases and J gave up 8 bases, with 20 bases separating them. This CDR3 reads CASSQDQGVTLLDEQFF. The DNA for the CDR3 is TGCGCCAGCAGCCAAGATCAAGGGGTAACCCTTTTGGATGAGCAGTTCTTC.

This clonotype was seen a few times. This chain uses TRBV6-6 with TRBJ2-7; 9 nucleotides line up with TRBD1. V shed 4 bases, J shed 6 bases, and the junction held 13 bases outside the gene matches. The germline V gene has CDR1 MNHNY and CDR2 SVGAGI (reference sequence). CDR3 length equals 16 residues. Here the CDR3 reads CASSWAVDRGSVEQYF. The CDR3, as DNA: TGTGCCAGCAGTTGGGCCGTGGACAGGGGTTCCGTCGAGCAGTACTTC.

A few counts support this clonotype. The V gene is TRBV6-2 or TRBV6-3, the J gene TRBJ1-1; D gene uncertain. Trimming stripped 2 bases from V and 8 bases from J, with 6 bases between. The length of the CDR3 is 11 residues. Per the germline V gene, CDR1 is MNHEY and CDR2 is SVGEGT. Written as DNA, the CDR3 is TGTGCCAGCAGTTACCCGGGAGAAGCTTTCTTT. Translating it yields CASSYPGEAFF.

V gene TRBV4-2 combines with J gene TRBJ2-5, with 8 bases matching TRBD2. From germline, CDR1 is LGHNA and CDR2 YNFKEQ. V lost 0 bases, J lost 4 bases, and 7 bases stayed unmatched. This CDR3 region has 16 residues. The CDR3 coding sequence is TGTGCCAGCAGCCAAGATTACGGGGGGGCGTCAGAGACCCAGTACTTC. It encodes CASSQDYGGASETQYF.

V usage is TRBV29-1 and J usage is TRBJ1-1; D not resolved. Looked up from germline, CDR1 is SQVTM and CDR2 is ANQGSEA. V was pared by 1 base and J by 4 bases, with 4 bases between. This CDR3 is built from 11 residues. CDR3 residues: CSVEVGTEAFF. The CDR3 DNA is TGCAGCGTTGAAGTAGGCACTGAAGCTTTCTTT.

The chain recombines TRBV4-1 with TRBJ2-2; 10 nucleotides align to TRBD1. Trimming removed 2 bases from V and 3 bases from J; junction bases left unmatched: 12. From germline, CDR1 is MGHRA and CDR2 YSYEKL. The CDR3 totals 19 residues. The CDR3 sequence is CASSQTPGQGLLDTGELFF. For the CDR3, the DNA is TGCGCCAGCAGCCAAACCCCGGGACAGGGGTTATTGGACACCGGGGAGCTGTTTTTT.

This clonotype was observed a few times. V gene TRBV6-6 combines with J gene TRBJ2-5, with TRBD1 as a possible D gene (6 bases). V was clipped by 2 bases and J by 2 bases, with 9 bases between them. The CDR3 has 14 amino acids. The germline V gene has CDR1 MNHNY and CDR2 SVGAGI (reference sequence). In DNA, the CDR3 is TGTGCCAGCAGTTACAGACAGGAACAAGAGACCCAGTACTTC. Encoded protein: CASSYRQEQETQYF.

The chain employs TRBV28 and TRBJ1-6, with a weak D call TRBD1 (5 bases). Germline V CDR1 and CDR2: MDHEN, SYDVKM. Trimming pared 7 bases from V and 3 bases from J, leaving 13 bases between. This CDR3 is 15 amino acids long. Here the CDR3 reads CASKDSSHYNSPLHF. In DNA form, the CDR3 reads TGTGCCAGCAAAGACAGCTCCCACTATAATTCACCCCTCCACTTT.